These 16 T cell receptor beta chains were all obtained from the same sample, sequenced in a study of cytomegalovirus exposure and HLA in healthy donors. PCR involved 60 Vbeta and 13 Jbeta primers. The assay was immunoSEQ multiplex PCR, and TCRdb's table has in-frame clones only and misses some. Of approximately 170,000 clones in the sample, over 75% were seen once. The material sequenced was PBMCs. These receptors came from a female donor in good health and CMV-seronegative.

DNA of the CDR3: TGTGCCAGCAGCTTAGGCAGGTCTAGCCATGGCTACACCTTC. Translation: CASSLGRSSHGYTF. V gene TRBV7-9 combines with J gene TRBJ1-2; D is unresolved. Germline lookup yields CDR1 SEHNR and CDR2 FQNEAQ (reference sequence). V was pared by 1 base and J by 6 bases, with 12 bases between. CDR3 size: 14 residues.

The rearrangement joins TRBV28 to TRBJ1-6; TRBD1 matches 8 bases. V lost 8 bases, J lost 9 bases, and 12 bases stayed unmatched. The germline V gene has CDR1 MDHEN and CDR2 SYDVKM. The CDR3 length is 15 residues. CDR3 amino acids: CASDETGVWGSPLHF. Written as DNA, the CDR3 is TGTGCCAGCGATGAGACAGGGGTCTGGGGTTCACCCCTCCACTTT.

CDR3 sequence (DNA): TGCGCCAGCAGGACTAGCGGGATCACAGATACGCAGTATTTT. Its protein is CASRTSGITDTQYF. The chain recombines TRBV10-2 with TRBJ2-3; 11 nucleotides align to TRBD2. J gave up 2 bases and V 6 bases, and 1 base lay outside the gene matches. The germline CDR1 and CDR2 sequences are WSHSY and SAAADI. The CDR3 has 14 amino acids.

This chain uses TRBV5-4 with TRBJ2-1, with 8 positions matching TRBD1. V shed 3 bases, J shed 0 bases, and the junction held 5 bases outside the gene matches. From germline, CDR1 is SGHNT and CDR2 YYREEE (reference sequence). CDR3 length equals 16 residues. For the CDR3, the DNA is TGTGCCAGCAGCTCCCAGGGGGCTAGCTCCTACAATGAGCAGTTCTTC. Its translation is CASSSQGASSYNEQFF.

J is TRBJ1-2 and V is TRBV18, with a possible D match to TRBD1 (5 bases). The germline V gene has CDR1 KGHSH and CDR2 LQKENI. This CDR3 has 15 residues. Trimming removed 2 bases from V and 4 bases from J, with 14 bases in between. The CDR3 sequence: CASSPDSSPFYGYTF. The CDR3 coding sequence is TGTGCCAGCTCACCAGACAGCTCCCCTTTCTATGGCTACACCTTC. Full variable domain (remainder filled in from reference TRBV18 and TRBJ1-2): NAGVMQNPRHLVRRRGQEARLRCSPMKGHSHVYWYRQLPEEGLKFMVYLQKENIIDESGMPKERFSAEFPKEGPSILRIQQVVRGDSAAYFCASSPDSSPFYGYTFGSGTRLTVV.

The rearrangement links TRBV19 to TRBJ2-1; TRBD2 matches at 13 bases. The CDR3 runs 16 residues. Germline V gene lookup returns CDR1 LNHDA and CDR2 SQIVND (reference sequence). The V segment lost 5 bases and the J segment 9 bases; nucleotides outside the gene matches: 10. The CDR3 sequence is CASSLLLAGGQGEQFF. In DNA form, the CDR3 reads TGTGCCAGTAGTCTTCTACTAGCGGGGGGGCAGGGTGAGCAGTTCTTC.

The V call is TRBV18, the J call TRBJ2-5; 8 nucleotides line up with TRBD2. J lost 5 bases, V lost 5 bases, and 7 bases had no gene match. This CDR3 contains 14 residues. Germline V lookup: CDR1 KGHSH, CDR2 LQKENI. CDR3 loop: CASSSNTGGETQYF. CDR3 DNA sequence: TGTGCCAGCTCATCAAACACGGGGGGGGAGACCCAGTACTTC.

This clone was detected a few times. V and J are TRBV10-3 and TRBJ2-2, with D possibly being TRBD2 (6 bases). The V end was cut by 8 bases, the J end by 4 bases, with 17 bases between. Germline V gene sequence: CDR1 ENHRY, CDR2 SYGVKD. The CDR3 contains 15 residues. CDR3 nucleotides: TGTGCCATCGGACTGCGGGACGGTGTCACCGGGGAGCTGTTTTTT. Translated, it gives CAIGLRDGVTGELFF.

The V gene is TRBV5-4, the J gene TRBJ2-2; 12 bases fit TRBD2. Looked up from germline, CDR1 is SGHNT and CDR2 is YYREEE (reference sequence). Losses at the gene ends were 1 base for V and 6 bases for J; bases not matched to a gene: 1. This CDR3 has 15 residues. This CDR3 reads CASSLRLAGAGELFF. CDR3 nucleotide sequence: TGTGCCAGCAGCTTGAGACTAGCGGGGGCCGGGGAGCTGTTTTTT.

This chain uses TRBV18 with TRBJ2-6; TRBD1 matches at 9 bases. Trimming removed 6 bases from V and 3 bases from J; junction bases left unmatched: 9. The CDR3 totals 17 residues. Germline V gene sequence: CDR1 KGHSH, CDR2 LQKENI. The CDR3 region has the DNA TGTGCCAGCTCGGGGACAGGGATATCAGGTGGGGCCAACGTCCTGACTTTC. Its translation: CASSGTGISGGANVLTF.

This chain connects TRBV7-6 to TRBJ2-5, with a weak D call TRBD1 (6 bases). This CDR3 is 11 amino acids long. Trimming stripped 8 bases from V and 4 bases from J, with 8 bases between. CDR1 is SGHVS, CDR2 FNYEAQ, per germline. In DNA, the CDR3 is TGTGCCAGCGGGGGCCCAGAGACCCAGTACTTC. Its translation is CASGGPETQYF.

The chain couples TRBV2 to TRBJ1-1; weak D call: TRBD1 (5 bases). The CDR3 runs to 15 residues. Trimming took 3 bases from V and 0 from J, leaving 11 bases between them. Germline V lookup: CDR1 SNHLY, CDR2 FYNNEI. CDR3 in amino acids: CASSDSATVNTEAFF. The DNA of the CDR3 is TGTGCCAGCAGTGATTCCGCGACAGTGAACACTGAAGCTTTCTTT.

The rearrangement uses TRBV7-9 and TRBJ2-4, with 8 bases matching TRBD1. The CDR3 consists of 13 residues. CDR1 is SEHNR, CDR2 FQNEAQ, per germline (reference sequence). Trimming at V came to 5 bases and at J to 6 bases, leaving 3 bases not matched to a gene. CDR3 residues: CASSTGQGNIQYF. The CDR3 nucleotides read TGTGCCAGCAGCACCGGACAGGGAAACATTCAGTACTTC.

This clone occurred once. The gene calls are TRBV10-2 and TRBJ2-7, with 12 bases identical to TRBD2. Germline assignment: CDR1 WSHSY and CDR2 SAAADI. The J segment lost 2 bases and the V segment lost 6 bases, leaving 8 bases of the junction unmatched. The length of the CDR3 is 16 residues. The CDR3 nucleotides read TGCGCCAGCAGACGGCTAGCGGGGGGGTTAACCTACGAGCAGTACTTC. Protein product: CASRRLAGGLTYEQYF.

In this sample, this clone turned up a few times. The CDR3: CASSLGQGAGEKLFF. Written as DNA, the CDR3 is TGCGCCAGCAGCTTGGGTCAGGGGGCGGGTGAAAAACTGTTTTTT. The gene calls are TRBV5-1 and TRBJ1-4, with 8 bases matching TRBD1. The trim removed 0 bases at V and 7 bases at J, leaving 5 bases unmatched. The CDR3 contains 15 residues. Germline lookup yields CDR1 SGHRS and CDR2 YFSETQ.

A few counts support this clone. CDR3 in amino acids: CASSSLQGTGELFF. CDR3 bases: TGTGCCAGCAGCTCCTTGCAGGGCACCGGGGAGCTGTTTTTT. This rearrangement joins TRBV6-4 to TRBJ2-2; TRBD1 might be the D (5 bases). Per the germline V gene, CDR1 is MRHNA and CDR2 is SNTAGT. The germline V and J ends were trimmed by 6 bases and 4 bases, with 12 bases remaining between them. CDR3 length: 14 amino acids.